This TCR beta chain came from a study of T cell changes during pregnancy in multiple sclerosis. This CDR3 contains 14 residues. Germline V CDR1 and CDR2: MNHEY, SVGAGI. Unmatched junction bases numbered 9, after V lost 10 bases and J lost 3 bases. The protocol was immunoSEQ multiplex PCR, while the TCRdb copy is restricted to in-frame clones and leaves out a portion. The sample contains 40,000 or so clones, around 90% of which appear only once. The clonotype originates from a female donor with multiple sclerosis, enrolled in a pregnancy study. J is TRBJ1-1 and V is TRBV6-5, with 9 bases fitting TRBD1. Sequencing used CD8+ T cells from peripheral blood mononuclear cells, obtained in the third trimester of pregnancy. The CDR3 nucleotides are TGTGCCACCATGGCCGGGACAGGGTACACTGAAGCTTTCTTT. Translating gives CATMAGTGYTEAFF.